This TCR beta chain was obtained from a study of Ad26.COV2.S vaccination and SARS-CoV-2 variants. Study summary: Donor was one of the participants in the Ad26.COV2.S arm of the COV1001 trial.

Assay: immunoSEQ multiplex PCR; the TCRdb copy retains only in-frame clones and omits some. The top ten hold around 2% of the sample, which has 360,000 or so clones, around nine tenths seen once. The CDR3 is 16 residues long. V was pared by 4 bases and J by 0 bases, with 13 bases between. CDR1 is LGHDT, CDR2 YNNKEL, per germline (reference sequence). The treatment: roughly 18 received Ad26.COV2.S at low or high dose, single or two shots; 5 received placebo; per-sample allocation not given. Sampling took place 63 days after the first vaccine or placebo injection. Participants' vaccine, an Ad26 vector, delivered Wuhan-strain SARS-CoV-2 spike.

The sequences come from peripheral blood, collected in a trial of Ad26.COV2.S vaccine versus placebo. The chain has TRBV3-1 (or the pseudogene TRBV3-2) and TRBJ1-3; no firm D call. This receptor was taken from a person aged 18-60 years who received the Ad26.COV2.S COVID-19 vaccine or a placebo. The CDR3 DNA sequence: TGTGCCAGCAGCCCACCCCTAAGTAACTCTGGAAACACCATATATTTT. Translation: CASSPPLSNSGNTIYF.